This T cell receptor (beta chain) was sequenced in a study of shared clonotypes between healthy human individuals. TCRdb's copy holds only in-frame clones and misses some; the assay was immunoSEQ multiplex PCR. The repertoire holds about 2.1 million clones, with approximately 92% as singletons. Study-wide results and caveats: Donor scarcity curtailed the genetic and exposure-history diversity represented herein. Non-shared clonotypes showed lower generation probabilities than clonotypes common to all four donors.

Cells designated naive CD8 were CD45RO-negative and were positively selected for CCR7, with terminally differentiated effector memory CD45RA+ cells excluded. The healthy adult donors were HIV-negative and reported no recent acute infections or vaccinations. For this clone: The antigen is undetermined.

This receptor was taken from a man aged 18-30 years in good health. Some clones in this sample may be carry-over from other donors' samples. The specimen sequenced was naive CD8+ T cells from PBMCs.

The CDR3 protein is CASSELGTSRNEQFF. CDR3 nucleotides: TGCGCCAGCAGCGAGTTGGGGACTAGCCGCAATGAGCAGTTCTTC. V gene TRBV5-1 combines with J gene TRBJ2-1; 9 bases agree with TRBD2. V shed 4 bases and J 6 bases; nucleotides not matched to a gene: 8. The CDR3 loop spans 15 amino acids. Germline loops: CDR1 SGHRS, CDR2 YFSETQ. Together with reference TRBV5-1 and TRBJ2-1, the CDR3 gives the full variable domain: KAGVTQTPRYLIKTRGQQVTLSCSPISGHRSVSWYQQTPGQGLQFLFEYFSETQRNKGNFPGRFSGRQFSNSRSEMNVSTLELGDSALYLCASSELGTSRNEQFFGPGTRLTVL.